The T cell receptor beta chain described here comes from a study of T cell repertoires in cytomegalovirus infection. Overall study findings and caveats: It was HLA-C-restricted CMV-specific TCR beta clonotypes that dominated the response ex vivo.

TCRdb used MiXCR to reprocess the reads, holding one entry per CDR3 protein. There are approximately 770,000 distinct CDR3 sequences in the sample; roughly 28% occur only once, and about 12% lies in the top ten. Note on this clonotype: Its antigen is as yet unknown. At one end the junction does not follow the germline gene, possibly because of a read error.

Germline CDR1 reads MNHNY; CDR2 reads SVGAGI (reference sequence). This CDR3 is 14 amino acids long. The TCR originated in a human donor in good health (CMV status not recorded). Some clones in this sample may be carry-over from other donors' samples. V gene TRBV6-6 combines with J gene TRBJ1-5; 8 bases are shared with TRBD1. Sequences were derived from cultured CD8+ T cells from PBMCs, sampled from culture after CMV antigen stimulation. The CDR3, as DNA: TGTGCCAGCAGTGACAGACAGGGGAATCATCCCCAGCATTTT. Translation gives CASSDRQGNHPQHF.